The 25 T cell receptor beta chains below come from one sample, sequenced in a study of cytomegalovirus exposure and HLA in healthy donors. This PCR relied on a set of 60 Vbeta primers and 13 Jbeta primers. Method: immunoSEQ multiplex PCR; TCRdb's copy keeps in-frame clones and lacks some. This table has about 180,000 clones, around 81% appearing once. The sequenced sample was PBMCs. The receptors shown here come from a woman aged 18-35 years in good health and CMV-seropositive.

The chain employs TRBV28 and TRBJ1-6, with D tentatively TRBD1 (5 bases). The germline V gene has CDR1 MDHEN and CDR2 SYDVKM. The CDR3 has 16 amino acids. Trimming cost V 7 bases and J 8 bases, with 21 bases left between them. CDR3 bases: TGTGCCAGCAAAACGTTGGCAGGGCCCCAGGATTCACCCCTCCACTTT. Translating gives CASKTLAGPQDSPLHF.

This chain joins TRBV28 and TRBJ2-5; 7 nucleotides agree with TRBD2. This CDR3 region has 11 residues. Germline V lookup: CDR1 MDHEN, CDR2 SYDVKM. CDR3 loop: CATGGQETQYF. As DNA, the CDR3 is TGTGCGACGGGGGGCCAAGAGACCCAGTACTTC.

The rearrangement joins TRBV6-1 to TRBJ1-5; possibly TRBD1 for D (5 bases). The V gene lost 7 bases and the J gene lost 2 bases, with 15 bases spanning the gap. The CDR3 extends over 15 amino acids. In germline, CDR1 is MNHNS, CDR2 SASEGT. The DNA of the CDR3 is TGTGCCAGCAATCCGGAGACAGACGGCAATCAGCCCCAGCATTTT. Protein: CASNPETDGNQPQHF.

For the CDR3, the DNA is TGTGCCAGCAAGGGCGTGGGGGGTGAGACCCAGTACTTC. This encodes CASKGVGGETQYF. The chain combines TRBV2 with TRBJ2-5; possibly TRBD2 for D (6 bases). V was shortened by 7 bases and J by 5 bases, with 14 bases between the two germline ends. CDR1 is SNHLY and CDR2 is FYNNEI in the germline V gene. The CDR3 runs 13 residues.

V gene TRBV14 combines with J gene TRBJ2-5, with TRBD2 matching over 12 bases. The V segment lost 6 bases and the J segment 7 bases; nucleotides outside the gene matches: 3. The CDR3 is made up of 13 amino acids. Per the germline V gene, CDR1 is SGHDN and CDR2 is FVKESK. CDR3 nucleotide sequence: TGTGCCAGCAGGGGACTAGCGGGCGCGACCCAGTACTTC. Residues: CASRGLAGATQYF.

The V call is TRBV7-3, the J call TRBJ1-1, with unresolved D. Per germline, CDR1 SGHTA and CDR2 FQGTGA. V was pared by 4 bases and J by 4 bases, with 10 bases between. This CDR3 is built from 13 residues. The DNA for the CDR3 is TGTGCCAGCAGCTCCCTCCAGTTCACTGAAGCTTTCTTT. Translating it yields CASSSLQFTEAFF.

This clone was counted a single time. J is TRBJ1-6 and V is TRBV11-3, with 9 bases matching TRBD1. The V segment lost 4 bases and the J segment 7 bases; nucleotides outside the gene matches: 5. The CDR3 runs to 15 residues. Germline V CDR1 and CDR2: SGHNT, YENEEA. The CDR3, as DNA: TGTGCCAGCAGCTCGGGGACAGGGAGGAATTCACCCCTCCACTTT. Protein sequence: CASSSGTGRNSPLHF.

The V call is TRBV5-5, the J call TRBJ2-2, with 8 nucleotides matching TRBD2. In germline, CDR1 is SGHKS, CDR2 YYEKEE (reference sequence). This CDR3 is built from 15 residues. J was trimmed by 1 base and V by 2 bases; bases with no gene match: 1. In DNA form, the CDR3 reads TGTGCCAGCAGCTTTAGCGGGATGAACACCGGGGAGCTGTTTTTT. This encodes CASSFSGMNTGELFF.

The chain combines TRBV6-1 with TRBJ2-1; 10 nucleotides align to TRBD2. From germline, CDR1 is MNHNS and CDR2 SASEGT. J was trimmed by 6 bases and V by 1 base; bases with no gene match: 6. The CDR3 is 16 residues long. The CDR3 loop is CASSEELLAGLNEQFF. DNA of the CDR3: TGTGCCAGCAGTGAAGAACTACTAGCGGGACTCAATGAGCAGTTCTTC.

CDR3 protein: CASSESRGNSPLHF. CDR3 nucleotide sequence: TGCGCCAGCAGTGAGTCGAGGGGGAATTCACCCCTCCACTTT. This chain joins TRBV10-1 and TRBJ1-6; weak D call: TRBD1 (6 bases). Per germline, CDR1 WNHNN and CDR2 SYGVQD (reference sequence). Trimming shortened V by 0 bases and J by 7 bases, and 7 bases separated the two germline ends. The CDR3 length is 14 residues.

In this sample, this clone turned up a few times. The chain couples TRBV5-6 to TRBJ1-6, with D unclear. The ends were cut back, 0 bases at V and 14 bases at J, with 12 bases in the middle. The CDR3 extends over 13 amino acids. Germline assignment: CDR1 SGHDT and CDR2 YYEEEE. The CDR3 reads CASSLEPSRALHF. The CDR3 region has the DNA TGTGCCAGCAGCTTGGAACCCTCTCGGGCCCTCCACTTT.

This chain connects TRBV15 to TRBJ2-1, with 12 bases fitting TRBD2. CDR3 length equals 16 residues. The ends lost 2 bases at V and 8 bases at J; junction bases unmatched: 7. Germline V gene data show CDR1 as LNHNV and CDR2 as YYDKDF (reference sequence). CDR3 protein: CATSRSLAGGQDEQFF. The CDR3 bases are TGTGCCACCAGCAGATCGCTAGCGGGGGGGCAAGATGAGCAGTTCTTC. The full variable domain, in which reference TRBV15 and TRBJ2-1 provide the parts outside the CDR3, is DAMVIQNPRYQVTQFGKPVTLSCSQTLNHNVMYWYQQKSSQAPKLLFHYYDKDFNNEADTPDNFQSRRPNTSFCFLDIRSPGLGDTAMYLCATSRSLAGGQDEQFFGPGTRLTVL.

The CDR3 DNA is TGTGCCAGCAGTAACAGGTCCCCCTCTGGAAACACCATATATTTT. Residues: CASSNRSPSGNTIYF. V gene TRBV28 combines with J gene TRBJ1-3; the D gene is possibly TRBD1 (5 bases). The V end lost 5 bases, the J end lost 0 bases, and 11 bases lay between the germline ends. Germline CDR1 is MDHEN and CDR2 is SYDVKM. CDR3 length: 15 residues.

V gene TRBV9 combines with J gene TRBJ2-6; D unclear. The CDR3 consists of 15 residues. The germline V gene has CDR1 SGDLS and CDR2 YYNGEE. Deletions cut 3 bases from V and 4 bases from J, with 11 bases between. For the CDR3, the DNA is TGTGCCAGCAGCGATATCAAAGAGGGGGCCAACGTCCTGACTTTC. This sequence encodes CASSDIKEGANVLTF.

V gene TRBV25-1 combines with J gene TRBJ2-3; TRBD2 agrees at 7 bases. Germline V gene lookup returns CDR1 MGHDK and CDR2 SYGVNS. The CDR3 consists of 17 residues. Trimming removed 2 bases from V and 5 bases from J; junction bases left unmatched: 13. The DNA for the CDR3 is TGTGCCAGCAGTGAAGGATGGGGCGGGGGTGAGCAAGATACGCAGTATTTT. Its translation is CASSEGWGGGEQDTQYF.

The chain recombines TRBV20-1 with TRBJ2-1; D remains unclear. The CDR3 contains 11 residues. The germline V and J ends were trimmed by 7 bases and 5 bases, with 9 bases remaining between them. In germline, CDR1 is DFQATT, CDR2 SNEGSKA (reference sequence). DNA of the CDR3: TGCAGTGTTAGTTTAAACAATGAGCAGTTCTTC. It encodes CSVSLNNEQFF.

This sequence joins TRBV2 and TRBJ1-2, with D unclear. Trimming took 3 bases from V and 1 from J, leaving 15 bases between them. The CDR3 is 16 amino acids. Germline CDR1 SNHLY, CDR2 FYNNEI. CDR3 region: CASSEIDFYDNYGYTF. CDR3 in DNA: TGTGCCAGCAGTGAGATAGATTTTTATGATAACTATGGCTACACCTTC.

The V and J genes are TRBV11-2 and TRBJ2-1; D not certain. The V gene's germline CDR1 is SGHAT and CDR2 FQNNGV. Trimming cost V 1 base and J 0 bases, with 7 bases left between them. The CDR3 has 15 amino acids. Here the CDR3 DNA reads TGTGCCAGCAGCTTAGCCTCCCCCTCCTACAATGAGCAGTTCTTC. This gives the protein CASSLASPSYNEQFF.

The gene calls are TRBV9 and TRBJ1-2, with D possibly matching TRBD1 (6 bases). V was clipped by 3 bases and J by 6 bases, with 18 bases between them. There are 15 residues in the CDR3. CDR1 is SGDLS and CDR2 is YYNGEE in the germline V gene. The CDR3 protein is CASSGLRDNSNGYTF. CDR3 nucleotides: TGTGCCAGCAGCGGACTTCGGGACAATTCGAATGGCTACACCTTC. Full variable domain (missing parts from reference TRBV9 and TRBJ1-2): DSGVTQTPKHLITATGQRVTLRCSPRSGDLSVYWYQQSLDQGLQFLIQYYNGEERAKGNILERFSAQQFPDLHSELNLSSLELGDSALYFCASSGLRDNSNGYTFGSGTRLTVV.

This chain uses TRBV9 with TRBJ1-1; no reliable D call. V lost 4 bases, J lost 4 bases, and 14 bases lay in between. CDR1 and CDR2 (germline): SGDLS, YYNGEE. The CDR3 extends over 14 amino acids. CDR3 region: CASSSTRGLTEAFF. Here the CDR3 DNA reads TGTGCCAGCAGCAGTACTCGAGGGCTCACTGAAGCTTTCTTT.

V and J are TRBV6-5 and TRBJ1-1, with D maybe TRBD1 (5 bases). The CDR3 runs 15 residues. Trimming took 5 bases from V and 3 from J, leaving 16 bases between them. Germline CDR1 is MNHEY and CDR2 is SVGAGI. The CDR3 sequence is CASSPTVDSYTEAFF. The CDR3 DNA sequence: TGTGCCAGCAGTCCTACGGTAGACAGCTACACTGAAGCTTTCTTT.

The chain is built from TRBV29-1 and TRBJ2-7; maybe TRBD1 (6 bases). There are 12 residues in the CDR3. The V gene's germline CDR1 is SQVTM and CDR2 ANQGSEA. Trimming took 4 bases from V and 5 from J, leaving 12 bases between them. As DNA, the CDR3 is TGCAGCGTTGGAACAGGGCCTCACGAGCAGTACTTC. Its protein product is CSVGTGPHEQYF.

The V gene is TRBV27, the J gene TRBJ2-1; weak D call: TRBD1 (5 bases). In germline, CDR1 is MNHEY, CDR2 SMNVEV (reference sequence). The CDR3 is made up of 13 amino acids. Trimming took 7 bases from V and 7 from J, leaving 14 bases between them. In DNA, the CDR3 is TGTGCCAGCACCGCTGGGGCCTGGAATGAGCAGTTCTTC. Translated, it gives CASTAGAWNEQFF.

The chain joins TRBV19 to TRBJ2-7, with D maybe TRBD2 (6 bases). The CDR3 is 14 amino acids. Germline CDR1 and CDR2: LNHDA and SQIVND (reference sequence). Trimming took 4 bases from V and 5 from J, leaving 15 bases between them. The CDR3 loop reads CASSRGVSSDEQYF. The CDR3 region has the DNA TGTGCCAGTAGTAGGGGGGTATCGAGCGACGAGCAGTACTTC.

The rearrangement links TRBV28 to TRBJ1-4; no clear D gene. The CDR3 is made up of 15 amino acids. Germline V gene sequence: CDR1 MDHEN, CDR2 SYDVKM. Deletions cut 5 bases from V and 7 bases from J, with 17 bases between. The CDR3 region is CASSPPDGRAEKLFF. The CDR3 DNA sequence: TGTGCCAGCAGTCCCCCCGATGGGCGCGCTGAAAAACTGTTTTTT.